This entry lists 32 T cell receptor beta chains sequenced from one sample in a study of blood T cell repertoires in COVID-19. Sequenced by immunoSEQ multiplex PCR; TCRdb stores in-frame clones only, minus some. This repertoire shows roughly 190,000 clones, around 83% found once; its top ten account for around 6.3%. Input material: peripheral blood. The receptors shown here come from a woman aged 40 to 50 with acute or convalescent COVID-19.

This clone was seen a handful of times. J is TRBJ1-6 and V is TRBV6-5; 9 positions agree with TRBD1. The CDR3 spans 14 residues. The V and J ends lost 6 bases and 7 bases, in that order; junction bases with no gene match: 4. The germline V gene encodes CDR1 MNHEY and CDR2 SVGAGI. The CDR3 nucleotides read TGTGCCAGCAGACCACAGGGGGCGAATTCACCCCTCCACTTT. Translating gives CASRPQGANSPLHF.

This rearrangement joins TRBV7-2 to TRBJ2-1, with 7 positions matching TRBD1. CDR1 is SGHTA and CDR2 is FQGNSA in the germline V gene. CDR3 size: 15 residues. Trimming cost V 3 bases and J 5 bases; bases outside gene matches: 7. The CDR3 sequence is CASSFYRGIDNEQFF. In nucleotides, the CDR3 is TGTGCCAGCAGCTTTTACAGGGGTATCGACAATGAGCAGTTCTTC.

This chain uses TRBV19 with TRBJ1-2, with TRBD1 matching 7 bases. CDR1 is LNHDA and CDR2 is SQIVND in the germline V gene (reference sequence). V lost 4 bases, J lost 8 bases, and 10 bases stayed unmatched. The CDR3 runs 14 residues. For the CDR3, the DNA is TGTGCCAGTAGTACTTATACAGGGGCTCACGGCTACACCTTC. Translated, it gives CASSTYTGAHGYTF.

The chain uses TRBV30 and TRBJ1-4; D remains unclear. The CDR3 contains 11 residues. The V gene's germline CDR1 is GTSNPN and CDR2 SVGIG (reference sequence). Trimming removed 3 bases at V and 10 bases at J, with 9 bases between. CDR3 sequence: CAWSSRVKLFF. As DNA, the CDR3 is TGTGCCTGGAGCTCCCGGGTAAAACTGTTTTTT.

This clone has just one count. The chain is built from TRBV4-2 and TRBJ1-2; 7 nucleotides align to TRBD1. J was trimmed by 7 bases and V by 4 bases; bases with no gene match: 12. Germline values: CDR1 LGHNA, CDR2 YNFKEQ. This CDR3 is built from 15 residues. The CDR3 loop reads CASSPPQGDAIGYTF. The CDR3 DNA follows: TGTGCCAGCAGCCCGCCCCAGGGGGACGCCATTGGCTACACCTTC.

The rearrangement uses TRBV21-1 and TRBJ2-5; TRBD2 is the table's D call and was not checked against the DNA. TRBV21-1 is an annotated pseudogene. CDR3 size: 13 residues. The CDR3 protein is CASSKGGQETQYF. Here the CDR3 DNA reads TGTGCCAGCAGCAAGGGGGGACAAGAGACCCAGTACTTC.

V is TRBV3-1 (or the pseudogene TRBV3-2) and J is TRBJ1-6, with D tentatively TRBD1 (6 bases). V was pared by 4 bases and J by 3 bases, with 10 bases between. Germline V CDR1 and CDR2: LGHDT, YNNKEL (reference sequence). This CDR3 region has 15 residues. The CDR3 nucleotides are TGTGCCAGCAGCCCGGACAGTAACTATAATTCACCCCTCCACTTT. Encoded protein: CASSPDSNYNSPLHF.

DNA for the CDR3: TGTGCCAGCAGTGCTTTAGCGGGGGGCCGGGATACGCAGTATTTT. This encodes CASSALAGGRDTQYF. The V gene is TRBV6-6, the J gene TRBJ2-3, with 10 bases aligning to TRBD2. The CDR3 covers 15 residues. Germline lookup yields CDR1 MNHNY and CDR2 SVGAGI (reference sequence). V lost 5 bases and J lost 6; bases outside the gene matches: 8.

The rearrangement joins TRBV7-9 to TRBJ2-2; 7 positions match TRBD2. The CDR3 runs to 15 residues. Trimming took 7 bases from V and 7 from J; bases not matched to a gene: 12. Per germline, CDR1 SEHNR and CDR2 FQNEAQ (reference sequence). In DNA form, the CDR3 reads TGTGCCAGCAACTCGGGGGGAGGGCCAATCGGGGAGCTGTTTTTT. It codes for CASNSGGGPIGELFF.

The V gene is TRBV3-1 (or the pseudogene TRBV3-2), the J gene TRBJ2-1, with D possibly matching TRBD2 (6 bases). CDR1 is LGHDT and CDR2 is YNNKEL in the germline V gene (reference sequence). Trimming left V 0 bases short and J 6 bases short, with 18 bases between. This CDR3 spans 17 amino acids. The DNA of the CDR3 is TGTGCCAGCAGCCAAGAGGCGCGGGGCCCTCGGAGCAATGAGCAGTTCTTC. It codes for CASSQEARGPRSNEQFF.

This chain links TRBV7-2 with TRBJ2-1, with 9 bases fitting TRBD2. Germline CDR1 and CDR2: SGHTA and FQGNSA. V was pared by 7 bases and J by 3 bases, with 16 bases of the junction left unmatched. The CDR3 runs 18 residues. The CDR3 here is CASIPSNGAGGGYNEQFF. Here the CDR3 DNA reads TGTGCCAGCATCCCCTCAAACGGAGCGGGAGGAGGCTACAATGAGCAGTTCTTC.

This chain connects TRBV6-5 to TRBJ2-5; 10 bases align to TRBD1. Germline V gene sequence: CDR1 MNHEY, CDR2 SVGAGI. The junction had 7 bases not matched to a gene; V was cut back by 7 bases and J by 5 bases. The CDR3 runs 14 residues. CDR3 bases: TGTGCCAGCACGGGACAGGGGCGATTGGAGACCCAGTACTTC. Amino acids: CASTGQGRLETQYF.

This clone was observed a single time. The rearrangement joins TRBV28 to TRBJ1-5, with D perhaps matching TRBD1 (5 bases). CDR3 length: 16 amino acids. Germline V gives CDR1 MDHEN, CDR2 SYDVKM. The V gene lost 1 base and the J gene lost 2 bases, with 12 bases spanning the gap. The CDR3 reads CASSLLGTAGNQPQHF. CDR3 coding DNA: TGTGCCAGCAGTTTATTAGGGACTGCCGGCAATCAGCCCCAGCATTTT.

The V and J genes are TRBV5-4 and TRBJ1-2; the D gene is possibly TRBD1 (6 bases). V lost 1 base, J lost 7 bases, and 14 bases lay in between. The CDR3 length is 14 residues. Germline CDR1 SGHNT, CDR2 YYREEE (reference sequence). The CDR3 here is CASSLNRESFGYTF. The CDR3 bases are TGTGCCAGCAGCTTGAACAGGGAGAGTTTTGGCTACACCTTC.

This chain uses TRBV7-9 with TRBJ1-6; D possibly corresponds to TRBD1 (6 bases). Trimming took off 4 bases at V and 6 bases at J, with 19 bases between the two ends. The CDR3 consists of 17 residues. Germline V CDR1 and CDR2: SEHNR, FQNEAQ (reference sequence). CDR3 sequence: CASSSGQNLPINSPLHF. The CDR3 DNA is TGTGCCAGCAGCTCAGGACAGAACCTCCCTATTAATTCACCCCTCCACTTT.

The V gene is TRBV28, the J gene TRBJ2-2; D possibly corresponds to TRBD2 (6 bases). Trimming left V 3 bases short and J 6 bases short, with 8 bases between. The CDR3 runs 13 residues. Germline V lookup: CDR1 MDHEN, CDR2 SYDVKM. DNA of the CDR3: TGTGCCAGCAGTTTCGGGGGACCCGGGGAGCTGTTTTTT. Its translation is CASSFGGPGELFF.

CDR3 in DNA: TGTGCCAGCAGTTACACGACAGGGATGAATCAGCCCCAGCATTTT. This translates into CASSYTTGMNQPQHF. V usage is TRBV6-5 and J usage is TRBJ1-5; TRBD1 matches at 7 bases. There are 15 residues in the CDR3. The junction had 5 bases not matched to a gene; V was cut back by 2 bases and J by 4 bases. CDR1 is MNHEY, CDR2 SVGAGI, per germline.

The chain has TRBV29-1 and TRBJ2-6, with 8 bases aligning to TRBD1. The CDR3 loop spans 16 amino acids. J was trimmed by 3 bases and V by 4 bases; bases with no gene match: 8. The germline V gene encodes CDR1 SQVTM and CDR2 ANQGSEA. CDR3 nucleotides: TGCAGCGTTGCAGGGGGCGATTTAGGTGGGGCCAACGTCCTGACTTTC. Its translation: CSVAGGDLGGANVLTF.

The rearrangement uses TRBV25-1 and TRBJ1-1; D is unclear. Germline assignment: CDR1 MGHDK and CDR2 SYGVNS. The CDR3 is 13 amino acids. Trimming removed 5 bases from V and 3 bases from J, with 10 bases in between. The CDR3 protein is CASSRRGDTEAFF. DNA for the CDR3: TGTGCCAGCAGTCGCCGGGGTGACACTGAAGCTTTCTTT.

V and J are TRBV5-1 and TRBJ1-4; maybe TRBD1 (5 bases). From germline, CDR1 is SGHRS and CDR2 YFSETQ. V gave up 0 bases and J gave up 10 bases, with 16 bases separating them. The CDR3 spans 15 residues. The CDR3 is CASSLVGGTMSKLFF. In nucleotides, the CDR3 is TGCGCCAGCAGCTTGGTGGGGGGAACGATGTCAAAACTGTTTTTT.

V is TRBV7-3 and J is TRBJ2-3; a weak D match, TRBD1 (5 bases). From germline, CDR1 is SGHTA and CDR2 FQGTGA. Deletions cut 1 base from V and 2 bases from J, with 7 bases between. The CDR3 contains 14 residues. The CDR3 DNA is TGTGCCAGCAGCTTAAGGGGCTCCACAGATACGCAGTATTTT. This codes for CASSLRGSTDTQYF.

The chain is built from TRBV6-5 and TRBJ1-3; 7 nucleotides align to TRBD1. Looked up from germline, CDR1 is MNHEY and CDR2 is SVGAGI. Losses at the gene ends were 5 bases for V and 2 bases for J; bases not matched to a gene: 6. The CDR3 is 15 residues long. The CDR3 sequence is CASSRKTGTGNTIYF. The CDR3 DNA reads as TGTGCCAGCAGTCGGAAGACAGGGACTGGAAACACCATATATTTT.

This clone turned up a few times. V and J are TRBV27 and TRBJ2-1; 16 nucleotides agree with TRBD2. There are 19 residues in the CDR3. Germline V gene lookup returns CDR1 MNHEY and CDR2 SMNVEV (reference sequence). V was pared by 2 bases and J by 6 bases, with 10 bases of the junction left unmatched. The CDR3 nucleotides are TGTGCCAGCAGTTTAAAGGGACTAGCGGGAGGGGGGGCGGTCAATGAGCAGTTCTTC. This codes for CASSLKGLAGGGAVNEQFF.

This chain joins TRBV4-1 and TRBJ1-5; the D gene is possibly TRBD1 (5 bases). Deletions cut 3 bases from V and 6 bases from J, with 15 bases between. The CDR3 is made up of 15 amino acids. Germline CDR1 reads MGHRA; CDR2 reads YSYEKL. The CDR3 reads CASSQGPVGRQPQHF. CDR3 in DNA: TGCGCCAGCAGCCAGGGGCCGGTGGGTCGTCAGCCCCAGCATTTT.

The rearrangement joins TRBV7-3 to TRBJ2-1; D is undetermined. Germline assignment: CDR1 SGHTA and CDR2 FQGTGA. There are 13 residues in the CDR3. Trimming took 4 bases from V and 0 from J, leaving 4 bases between them. The CDR3 coding sequence is TGTGCCAGCAGCTCAAACTCCTACAATGAGCAGTTCTTC. It yields the protein CASSSNSYNEQFF.

V gene TRBV11-2 combines with J gene TRBJ2-2; 12 nucleotides line up with TRBD2. Germline lookup yields CDR1 SGHAT and CDR2 FQNNGV. There are 15 residues in the CDR3. The V and J ends lost 5 bases and 8 bases, in that order; junction bases with no gene match: 6. The CDR3, as DNA: TGTGCCAGCAGCGCACCTAGCGGGAGGGGTGGGGAGCTGTTTTTT. It encodes CASSAPSGRGGELFF.

CDR3 bases: TGTGCCAGCAGCTTAGGCCCCGGGGGGGTGGAGACCCAGTACTTC. It is translated as CASSLGPGGVETQYF. The V gene is TRBV11-2, the J gene TRBJ2-5; 8 nucleotides line up with TRBD2. This CDR3 comprises 15 residues. Looked up from germline, CDR1 is SGHAT and CDR2 is FQNNGV. The junction had 6 bases not matched to a gene; V was cut back by 1 base and J by 5 bases.

The CDR3 here is CASRPTALHF. DNA for the CDR3: TGCGCCAGCAGGCCTACAGCCCTCCACTTT. The V and J genes are TRBV5-1 and TRBJ1-6; D ambiguous. This CDR3 spans 10 amino acids. Germline lookup yields CDR1 SGHRS and CDR2 YFSETQ. Trimming took 5 bases from V and 14 from J, leaving 8 bases between them.

The chain recombines TRBV5-1 with TRBJ2-5; 10 positions agree with TRBD2. The V segment lost 5 bases and the J segment 5 bases; nucleotides outside the gene matches: 9. Germline V gives CDR1 SGHRS, CDR2 YFSETQ. The CDR3 is 15 amino acids. The CDR3, as DNA: TGCGCCAGCAGGACTATAGCGGGAGGTTCGGAGACCCAGTACTTC. It codes for CASRTIAGGSETQYF. Together with reference TRBV5-1 and TRBJ2-5, the CDR3 gives the full variable domain: KAGVTQTPRYLIKTRGQQVTLSCSPISGHRSVSWYQQTPGQGLQFLFEYFSETQRNKGNFPGRFSGRQFSNSRSEMNVSTLELGDSALYLCASRTIAGGSETQYFGPGTRLLVL.

The V call is TRBV4-2, the J call TRBJ2-2; TRBD1 matches 9 bases. There are 15 residues in the CDR3. Germline CDR1 LGHNA, CDR2 YNFKEQ. V shed 6 bases, J shed 2 bases, and the junction held 4 bases outside the gene matches. The CDR3 sequence: CASSLGQGNTGELFF. CDR3 nucleotide sequence: TGTGCCAGCAGTCTGGGACAGGGTAACACCGGGGAGCTGTTTTTT.

This clone was detected a few times. The V and J genes are TRBV29-1 and TRBJ2-7; D is unclear. The germline V and J ends were trimmed by 6 bases and 7 bases, with 16 bases remaining between them. CDR1 and CDR2 from the germline V gene are SQVTM and ANQGSEA. The CDR3 consists of 12 residues. DNA for the CDR3: TGCAGCGTCGACCGGGTATTCAAAGAGCAGTACTTC. Translation gives CSVDRVFKEQYF.

This chain links TRBV2 with TRBJ2-1; no reliable D call. The V end was cut by 8 bases, the J end by 4 bases, with 6 bases between. Germline V CDR1 and CDR2: SNHLY, FYNNEI. The CDR3 contains 11 residues. In DNA, the CDR3 is TGTGCCAGCGGCCGTTACAATGAGCAGTTCTTC. Protein product: CASGRYNEQFF.